Sequencing of this T cell receptor (beta chain) was carried out in a study of cytomegalovirus exposure and HLA in healthy donors. Study context: Prior work identified more than 90 million unique TCR beta sequences in 190 million or so T cells.

The study's findings and limits: Analyses of presence and absence presupposed an approximately uniform sequencing depth across donors. A later analysis showed that HLA-associated TCR beta chains had undergone more clonal expansion than equally common others.

Primers: 60 Vbeta forward and 13 Jbeta reverse. The method was immunoSEQ multiplex PCR; TCRdb's version includes in-frame clones alone and lacks a portion of them. This sample's clone table lists more than 100,000 clones. Concerning this clone itself: Its antigen remains unidentified.

In germline, CDR1 is MDHEN, CDR2 SYDVKM. This CDR3 contains 17 residues. Trimming pared 6 bases from V and 0 bases from J, leaving 18 bases between. This chain links TRBV28 with TRBJ1-5; D gene ambiguous. What was sequenced was PBMCs. This receptor was taken from a woman in her thirties or forties in good health and CMV-seronegative. The chain's CDR3 is CASSPSRRGSSNQPQHF. CDR3 nucleotides: TGTGCCAGCAGCCCCAGTAGGCGGGGTAGTAGCAATCAGCCCCAGCATTTT. Drawing the rest from reference TRBV28 and TRBJ1-5, the complete variable domain is DVKVTQSSRYLVKRTGEKVFLECVQDMDHENMFWYRQDPGLGLRLIYFSYDVKMKEKGDIPEGYSVSREKKERFSLILESASTNQTSMYLCASSPSRRGSSNQPQHFGDGTRLSIL.